Sequencing of this T cell receptor (beta chain) was carried out in a study of Graves' ophthalmopathy and Graves' hyperthyroidism. This clonotype has only a few counts. The antigen remains unidentified. Findings and limits, study-wide: In blood appeared most of the expanded thyroid clonotypes whose frequency exceeded 0.001.

Germline lookup yields CDR1 LNHDA and CDR2 SQIVND (reference sequence). The length of the CDR3 is 17 residues. V was trimmed by 10 bases and J by 7 bases, leaving 29 bases between them. TCR beta CDR3 regions were amplified from RNA transcripts. Investigators did first-round RT-PCR with HTBI primers, then second-round multiplex PCR. TCRdb re-analysed the multiplex PCR reads in MiXCR, keeping a single row per CDR3 protein. The data show about 620,000 distinct CDR3 sequences, about a fifth seen once. Stable hyperthyroidism referred to disease that showed no ophthalmopathy within 18 months of follow-up. The study recruited hyperthyroidism patients aged 18 to 65 who were newly diagnosed, under 2 months' duration. Pregnant or lactating patients and those with other autoimmune diseases or uncontrolled infections were excluded.

The source is a woman aged 18 to 35 with stable Graves' hyperthyroidism. Some clones in this sample may be carry-over from other donors' samples. The rearrangement links TRBV19 to TRBJ1-5; tentatively, D is TRBD1 (6 bases). The sample was peripheral blood. The CDR3 region has the DNA TGTGCCACCAACCAACCGGGGGCAGGGACTGAGAGGCAGCCCCAGCATTTT. Amino acid sequence: CATNQPGAGTERQPQHF.